The 18 T cell receptor beta chains presented below share a single source sample, sequenced in a study of tumor-infiltrating lymphocytes in localized non-small cell lung cancer. Using immunoSEQ multiplex PCR, the repertoire was profiled, and TCRdb retains in-frame clones only, with some absent. The sample has roughly 6,000 clones, over 65% seen once. The source material was lung tumor tissue. Every receptor here comes from a human donor with non-small cell lung cancer.

The CDR3 loop is CASSAYRGEEAFF. CDR3 DNA: TGTGCCAGCAGCGCCTACCGGGGCGAAGAAGCTTTCTTT. V and J are TRBV5-6 and TRBJ1-1; D is perhaps TRBD1 (5 bases). The CDR3 contains 13 residues. Germline V lookup: CDR1 SGHDT, CDR2 YYEEEE. V lost 4 bases and J 8 bases, leaving 15 bases between the germline ends. Full variable domain (rest looked up from reference TRBV5-6 and TRBJ1-1): DAGVTQSPTHLIKTRGQQVTLRCSPKSGHDTVSWYQQALGQGPQFIFQYYEEEERQRGNFPDRFSGHQFPNYSSELNVNALLLGDSALYLCASSAYRGEEAFFGQGTRLTVV.

This clone ranks as medium-sized. The V gene is TRBV27, the J gene TRBJ2-1, with D maybe TRBD2 (5 bases). Germline V gene lookup returns CDR1 MNHEY and CDR2 SMNVEV (reference sequence). This CDR3 is 15 amino acids long. Trimming cost V 7 bases and J 0 bases, with 13 bases left between them. The CDR3 bases are TGTGCCAGCATCGGAAGTGGGAGCTCCTACAATGAGCAGTTCTTC. Amino acid sequence: CASIGSGSSYNEQFF.

This clone was counted between two and nine times. The V gene is TRBV5-4, the J gene TRBJ2-5; tentatively, D is TRBD2 (6 bases). Germline lookup yields CDR1 SGHNT and CDR2 YYREEE (reference sequence). CDR3 size: 14 residues. V was shortened by 4 bases and J by 2 bases, with 12 bases between the two germline ends. CDR3 sequence reads: CASSPAGSQETQYF. The CDR3 bases are TGTGCCAGCAGCCCGGCGGGGTCTCAAGAGACCCAGTACTTC.

CDR3 in DNA: TGTGCCTGGAGCCCCGAGGGCACCATATATTTT. It specifies CAWSPEGTIYF. This sequence joins TRBV30 and TRBJ1-3; no clear D. V lost 3 bases and J 9 bases, leaving 9 bases between the germline ends. The germline V gene has CDR1 GTSNPN and CDR2 SVGIG (reference sequence). The CDR3 sequence is 11 residues long.

CDR3 residues: CAISESNQGLEQYV. CDR3 DNA: TGTGCCATCAGTGAGTCGAATCAGGGGCTAGAGCAGTACGTC. This rearrangement joins TRBV10-3 to TRBJ2-7; tentative D call: TRBD1 (6 bases). V shed 0 bases and J shed 7 bases, with 13 bases lying between them. The length of the CDR3 is 14 residues. In germline, CDR1 is ENHRY, CDR2 SYGVKD.

This rearrangement joins TRBV28 to TRBJ2-1; 12 bases match TRBD2. The CDR3 has 14 residues. V dropped 5 bases and J dropped 7; count of bases not matched to a gene: 3. The V gene's germline CDR1 is MDHEN and CDR2 SYDVKM. Here the CDR3 DNA reads TGTGCCAGCAGTACTAGCGGGAGGTATAATGAGCAGTTCTTC. Protein product: CASSTSGRYNEQFF. Full variable domain (remainder filled in from reference TRBV28 and TRBJ2-1): DVKVTQSSRYLVKRTGEKVFLECVQDMDHENMFWYRQDPGLGLRLIYFSYDVKMKEKGDIPEGYSVSREKKERFSLILESASTNQTSMYLCASSTSGRYNEQFFGPGTRLTVL.

V and J are TRBV29-1 and TRBJ2-3; TRBD1 agrees at 9 bases. Germline CDR1 SQVTM, CDR2 ANQGSEA. The CDR3 has 13 residues. V lost 7 bases to trimming and J lost 1 base; unmatched junction nucleotides: 3. This CDR3 reads CSGDRGGTDTQYF. The CDR3 nucleotides are TGCAGCGGAGACAGGGGGGGCACAGATACGCAGTATTTT.

The chain combines TRBV11-2 with TRBJ1-1, with D perhaps matching TRBD1 (5 bases). The CDR3 has 13 residues. The V and J ends lost 4 bases and 2 bases respectively, with 8 bases between them. The germline CDR1 and CDR2 sequences are SGHAT and FQNNGV. CDR3 region: CASSSGLNTEAFF. The CDR3 DNA follows: TGTGCCAGCAGCTCGGGGCTAAACACTGAAGCTTTCTTT.

The J gene is TRBJ2-3, the V gene TRBV28; 11 nucleotides match TRBD2. Unmatched junction bases numbered 7, after V lost 0 bases and J lost 5 bases. The CDR3 loop spans 17 amino acids. Germline V gene lookup returns CDR1 MDHEN and CDR2 SYDVKM. CDR3 protein: CASSLWGSGRAGDTQYF. The CDR3 nucleotides are TGTGCCAGCAGTTTATGGGGTAGCGGGAGGGCCGGAGATACGCAGTATTTT.

CDR3 region: CGSGGNYNEQFF. The CDR3 bases are TGTGGGAGTGGGGGAAACTACAATGAGCAGTTCTTC. The chain couples TRBV28 to TRBJ2-1; D possibly uses TRBD1 or TRBD2 (5 bases each). In germline, CDR1 is MDHEN, CDR2 SYDVKM. CDR3 length: 12 amino acids. Full variable domain (outside the CDR3, taken from reference TRBV28 and TRBJ2-1): DVKVTQSSRYLVKRTGEKVFLECVQDMDHENMFWYRQDPGLGLRLIYFSYDVKMKEKGDIPEGYSVSREKKERFSLILESASTNQTSMYLCGSGGNYNEQFFGPGTRLTVL.

The chain joins TRBV28 to TRBJ2-7; D is possibly TRBD1 (5 bases). V lost 5 bases to trimming and J lost 6 bases, with 17 bases between them. The CDR3 spans 14 residues. The germline V gene encodes CDR1 MDHEN and CDR2 SYDVKM. CDR3 residues: CASSLPGSRGEQYV. The CDR3 DNA follows: TGTGCCAGCAGTCTGCCAGGGTCCCGTGGCGAGCAGTACGTC.

The chain has TRBV6-8 and TRBJ2-7, with D hard to call. This CDR3 is 8 amino acids long. Trimming took off 8 bases at V and 4 bases at J, with 0 bases between the two ends. Per the germline V gene, CDR1 is MNHGY and CDR2 is SAAAGT. CDR3 nucleotides: TGTGCCAGCTACGAGCAGTACGTC. This translates into CASYEQYV.

This chain joins TRBV28 and TRBJ1-5, with D possibly matching TRBD1 (5 bases). Trimming removed 8 bases from V and 3 bases from J, with 14 bases in between. The germline gives CDR1 MDHEN, CDR2 SYDVKM. CDR3 length: 14 amino acids. The CDR3 sequence is CASVDTVNNQPQHF. The CDR3 nucleotides read TGTGCCAGCGTGGACACGGTTAACAATCAGCCCCAGCATTTT.

The chain is built from TRBV5-4 and TRBJ2-2; possibly TRBD1 for D (6 bases). V lost 6 bases and J lost 8, with 17 bases in between. Germline V gene lookup returns CDR1 SGHNT and CDR2 YYREEE (reference sequence). The CDR3 covers 14 residues. The CDR3 spells CASTNREGEGELFF. CDR3 DNA: TGTGCCAGCACCAATCGTGAGGGGGAGGGGGAGCTGTTTTTT.

The chain uses TRBV6-8 and TRBJ2-1, with D maybe TRBD2 (7 bases). CDR3 size: 15 residues. With 2 bases removed from V and 8 bases from J, the gap between germline ends came to 16 bases. In germline, CDR1 is MNHGY, CDR2 SAAAGT. CDR3: CASSYGLGGLYEQFF. The CDR3 DNA reads TGTGCCAGCAGTTACGGTCTGGGGGGGCTGTATGAGCAGTTCTTC.

The chain couples TRBV7-2 to TRBJ2-7, with D perhaps given as TRBD1 or TRBD2 (5 bases each). CDR1 SGHTA and CDR2 FQGNSA come from the germline V gene. The CDR3 totals 12 residues. V dropped 3 bases and J dropped 6 bases, with 9 bases sitting between them. The CDR3 region is CASSFHGGEQYV. In nucleotides, the CDR3 is TGTGCCAGCAGCTTTCATGGGGGCGAGCAGTACGTC.

The chain combines TRBV28 with TRBJ2-2; D unclear. V lost 6 bases, J lost 0 bases, and 14 bases lay in between. Germline V lookup: CDR1 MDHEN, CDR2 SYDVKM. The CDR3 contains 16 residues. The CDR3 DNA reads as TGTGCCAGCAGCCGACCCAACAGCGCGAACACCGGGGAGCTGTTTTTT. Protein: CASSRPNSANTGELFF. The variable domain in full, completed from reference TRBV28 and TRBJ2-2, reads DVKVTQSSRYLVKRTGEKVFLECVQDMDHENMFWYRQDPGLGLRLIYFSYDVKMKEKGDIPEGYSVSREKKERFSLILESASTNQTSMYLCASSRPNSANTGELFFGEGSRLTVL.

The chain joins TRBV18 to TRBJ2-1; TRBD2 matches 9 bases. The germline V gene encodes CDR1 KGHSH and CDR2 LQKENI. The ends lost 3 bases at V and 11 bases at J; junction bases unmatched: 8. This CDR3 is built from 14 residues. CDR3 amino acids: CASSPTSGSFQQFF. The CDR3 bases are TGTGCCAGCTCACCTACTAGCGGGTCTTTCCAGCAGTTCTTC.